Listed here is a single T cell receptor (beta chain). The data originate from a study of healthy donors' naive CD4 and CD8 T cells. TCR libraries were built from 500 to 550 ng of total RNA by linear amplification. TCRdb re-derived calls from the reads in MiXCR, one entry per CDR3 protein. Of 150,000 to 200,000 distinct CDR3 sequences in the sample, nearly 75% were seen once. Sorting defined naive CD4+ as CD4+CD8-CD45RO-CD45RA+ and naive CD8+ as CD8+CD4-CD45RA+CD27bright. V shed 6 bases and J 5 bases; nucleotides not matched to a gene: 5. Germline CDR1 reads SQVTM; CDR2 reads ANQGSEA. This CDR3 spans 12 amino acids.

This TCR was recovered from a pool of human donors in good health; the sample pools cells from several healthy donors. The source material was naive CD4+ and CD8+ T cells sorted from blood, pooled from several donors. The gene calls are TRBV29-1 and TRBJ2-7, with 9 nucleotides matching TRBD1. In nucleotides, the CDR3 is TGCAGCGTCCGACAGGGGGTGGACGAGCAGTACTTC. This translates into CSVRQGVDEQYF.